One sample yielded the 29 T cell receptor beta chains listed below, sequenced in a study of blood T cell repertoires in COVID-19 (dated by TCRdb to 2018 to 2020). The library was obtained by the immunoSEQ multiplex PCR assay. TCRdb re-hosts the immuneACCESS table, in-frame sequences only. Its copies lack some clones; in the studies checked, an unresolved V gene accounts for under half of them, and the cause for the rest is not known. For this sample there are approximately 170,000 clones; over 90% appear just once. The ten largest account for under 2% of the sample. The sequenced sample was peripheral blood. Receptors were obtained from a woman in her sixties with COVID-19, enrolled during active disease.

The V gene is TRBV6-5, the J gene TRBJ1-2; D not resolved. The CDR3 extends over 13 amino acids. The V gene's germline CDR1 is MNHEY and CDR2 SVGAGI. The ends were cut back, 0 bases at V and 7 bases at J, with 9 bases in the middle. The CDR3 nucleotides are TGTGCCAGCAGTTACTCCGCTGTGGCTGGCTACACCTTC. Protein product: CASSYSAVAGYTF.

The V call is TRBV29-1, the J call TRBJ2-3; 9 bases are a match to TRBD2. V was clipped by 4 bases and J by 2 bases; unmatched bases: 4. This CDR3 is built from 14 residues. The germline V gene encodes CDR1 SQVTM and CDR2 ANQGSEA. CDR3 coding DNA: TGCAGCGTTGCCAGCGGGGGGAACACAGATACGCAGTATTTT. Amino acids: CSVASGGNTDTQYF.

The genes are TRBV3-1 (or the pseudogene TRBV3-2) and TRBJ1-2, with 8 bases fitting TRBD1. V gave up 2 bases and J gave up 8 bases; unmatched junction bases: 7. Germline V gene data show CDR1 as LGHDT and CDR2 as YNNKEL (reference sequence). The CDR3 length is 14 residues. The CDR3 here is CASSQPDRGAGYTF. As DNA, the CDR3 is TGTGCCAGCAGCCAACCCGACAGGGGAGCCGGCTACACCTTC.

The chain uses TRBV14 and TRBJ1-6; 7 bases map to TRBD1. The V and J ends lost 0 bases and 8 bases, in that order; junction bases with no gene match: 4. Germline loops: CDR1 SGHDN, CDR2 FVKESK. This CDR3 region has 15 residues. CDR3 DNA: TGTGCCAGCAGCCAAGAATTAGGGACAGATTCACCCCTCCACTTT. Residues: CASSQELGTDSPLHF.

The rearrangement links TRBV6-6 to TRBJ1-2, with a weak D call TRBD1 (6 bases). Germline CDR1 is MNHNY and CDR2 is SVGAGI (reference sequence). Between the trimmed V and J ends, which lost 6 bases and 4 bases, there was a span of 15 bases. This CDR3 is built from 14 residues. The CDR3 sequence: CASSPRQDSYGYTF. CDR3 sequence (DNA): TGTGCCAGCAGCCCCAGACAGGATTCCTATGGCTACACCTTC.

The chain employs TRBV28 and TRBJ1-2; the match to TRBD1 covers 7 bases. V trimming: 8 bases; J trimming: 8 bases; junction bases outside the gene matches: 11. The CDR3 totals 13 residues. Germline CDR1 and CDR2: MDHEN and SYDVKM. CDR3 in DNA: TGTGCCAGCGTTCTGACAGGGCTTCGCGGCTACACCTTC. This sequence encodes CASVLTGLRGYTF.

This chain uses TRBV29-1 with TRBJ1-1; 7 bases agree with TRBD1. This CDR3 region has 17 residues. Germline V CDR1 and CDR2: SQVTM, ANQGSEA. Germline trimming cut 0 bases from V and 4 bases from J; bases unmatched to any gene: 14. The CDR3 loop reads CSVEDRRDSYTGTEAFF. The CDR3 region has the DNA TGCAGCGTTGAAGATCGACGGGACAGCTATACCGGCACTGAAGCTTTCTTT.

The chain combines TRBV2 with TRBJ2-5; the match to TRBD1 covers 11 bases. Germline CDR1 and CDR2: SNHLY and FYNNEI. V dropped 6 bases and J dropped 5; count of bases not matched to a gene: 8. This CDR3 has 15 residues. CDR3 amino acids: CASRLGTGGMETQYF. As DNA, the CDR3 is TGTGCCAGCAGACTCGGGACAGGGGGTATGGAGACCCAGTACTTC.

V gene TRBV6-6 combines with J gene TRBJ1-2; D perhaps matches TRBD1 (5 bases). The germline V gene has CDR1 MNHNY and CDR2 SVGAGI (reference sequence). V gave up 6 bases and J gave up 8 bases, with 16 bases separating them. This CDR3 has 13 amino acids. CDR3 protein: CASRQQDSGGYTF. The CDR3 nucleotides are TGTGCCAGCAGACAACAGGATTCAGGGGGCTACACCTTC.

CDR3: CASSLSGGDHGYTF. As DNA, the CDR3 is TGTGCCAGCAGTTTATCAGGGGGCGATCATGGCTACACCTTC. This chain uses TRBV6-2 or TRBV6-3 with TRBJ1-2, with 8 bases fitting TRBD1. Unmatched junction bases numbered 7, after V lost 4 bases and J lost 6 bases. The germline gives CDR1 MNHEY, CDR2 SVGEGT. This CDR3 is built from 14 residues.

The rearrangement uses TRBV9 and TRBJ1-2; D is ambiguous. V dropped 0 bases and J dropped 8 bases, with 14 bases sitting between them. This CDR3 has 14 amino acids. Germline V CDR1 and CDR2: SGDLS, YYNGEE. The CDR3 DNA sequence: TGTGCCAGCAGCGTAGAGCCTACGACGAGGGGCTACACCTTC. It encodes CASSVEPTTRGYTF.

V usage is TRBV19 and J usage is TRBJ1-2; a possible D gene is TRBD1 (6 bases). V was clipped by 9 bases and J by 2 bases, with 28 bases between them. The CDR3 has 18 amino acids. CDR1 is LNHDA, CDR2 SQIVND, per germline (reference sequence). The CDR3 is CASEGLGQGRIANYGYTF. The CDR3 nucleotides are TGTGCCAGCGAGGGACTAGGGCAGGGGAGGATTGCCAACTATGGCTACACCTTC.

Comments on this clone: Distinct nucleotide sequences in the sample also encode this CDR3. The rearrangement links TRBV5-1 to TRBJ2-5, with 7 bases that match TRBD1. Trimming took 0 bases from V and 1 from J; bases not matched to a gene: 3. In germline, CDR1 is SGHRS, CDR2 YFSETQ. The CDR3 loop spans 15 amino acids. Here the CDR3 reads CASSLVAGGQETQYF. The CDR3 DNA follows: TGCGCCAGCAGCTTGGTAGCAGGGGGCCAAGAGACCCAGTACTTC.

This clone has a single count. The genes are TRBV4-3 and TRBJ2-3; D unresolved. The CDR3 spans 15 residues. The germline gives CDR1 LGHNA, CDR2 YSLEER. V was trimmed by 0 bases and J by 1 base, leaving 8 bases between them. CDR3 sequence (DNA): TGCGCCAGCAGCCAAGATCTGACACGCACAGATACGCAGTATTTT. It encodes CASSQDLTRTDTQYF.

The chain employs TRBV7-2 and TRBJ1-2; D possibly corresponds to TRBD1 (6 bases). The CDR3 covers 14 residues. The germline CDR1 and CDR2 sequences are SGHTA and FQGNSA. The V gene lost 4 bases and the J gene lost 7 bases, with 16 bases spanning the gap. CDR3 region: CASSWSPGGRGYTF. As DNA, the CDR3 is TGTGCCAGCAGCTGGTCTCCGGGGGGCCGTGGCTACACCTTC.

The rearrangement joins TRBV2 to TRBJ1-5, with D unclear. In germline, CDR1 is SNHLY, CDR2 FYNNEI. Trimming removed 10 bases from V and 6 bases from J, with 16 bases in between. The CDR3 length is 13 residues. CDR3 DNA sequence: TGTGCCACCTCGGCGGAGGGCACTCAGCCCCAGCATTTT. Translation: CATSAEGTQPQHF.

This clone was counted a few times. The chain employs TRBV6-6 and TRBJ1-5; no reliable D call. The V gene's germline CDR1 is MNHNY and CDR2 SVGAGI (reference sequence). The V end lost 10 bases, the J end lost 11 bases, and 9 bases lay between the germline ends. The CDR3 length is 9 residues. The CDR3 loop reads CANRRAQHF. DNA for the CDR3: TGTGCCAACAGACGCGCCCAGCATTTT.

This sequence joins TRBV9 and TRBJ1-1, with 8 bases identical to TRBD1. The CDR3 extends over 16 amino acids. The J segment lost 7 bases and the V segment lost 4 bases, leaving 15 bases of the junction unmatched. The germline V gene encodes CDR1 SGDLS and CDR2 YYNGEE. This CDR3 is CASSTKGSGGLGEAFF. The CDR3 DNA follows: TGTGCCAGCAGCACAAAAGGATCAGGGGGCCTCGGTGAAGCTTTCTTT.

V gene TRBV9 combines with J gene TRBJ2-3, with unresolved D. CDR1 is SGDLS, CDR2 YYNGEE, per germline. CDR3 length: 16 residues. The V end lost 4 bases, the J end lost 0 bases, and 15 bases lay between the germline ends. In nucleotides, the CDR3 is TGTGCCAGCAGCAGATTGTCCGGGTTTAGCACAGATACGCAGTATTTT. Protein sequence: CASSRLSGFSTDTQYF.

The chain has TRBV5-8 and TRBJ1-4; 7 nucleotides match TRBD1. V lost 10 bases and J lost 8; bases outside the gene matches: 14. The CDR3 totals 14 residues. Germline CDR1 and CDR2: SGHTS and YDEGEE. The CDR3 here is CASQGRGFSEKLFF. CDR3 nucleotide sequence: TGTGCCTCCCAGGGCAGGGGGTTTAGCGAAAAACTGTTTTTT.

This chain's CDR3 is CASSFPRAHSPLHF. The DNA for the CDR3 is TGTGCCAGCAGTTTTCCCAGGGCGCATTCACCCCTCCACTTT. The V and J genes are TRBV28 and TRBJ1-6; D might be TRBD1 (5 bases). The germline V gene has CDR1 MDHEN and CDR2 SYDVKM. Trimming took 3 bases from V and 8 from J, leaving 11 bases between them. The CDR3 runs 14 residues.

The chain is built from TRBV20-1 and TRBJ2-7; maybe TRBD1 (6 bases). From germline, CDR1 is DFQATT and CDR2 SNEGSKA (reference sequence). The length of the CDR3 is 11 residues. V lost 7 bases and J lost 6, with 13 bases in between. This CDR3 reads CSGQELAEQYF. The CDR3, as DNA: TGCAGTGGACAGGAGTTGGCCGAGCAGTACTTC.

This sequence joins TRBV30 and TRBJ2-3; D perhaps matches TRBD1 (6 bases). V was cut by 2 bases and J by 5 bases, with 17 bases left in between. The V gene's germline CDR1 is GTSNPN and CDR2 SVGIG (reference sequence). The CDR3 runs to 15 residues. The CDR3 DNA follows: TGTGCCTGGAGTTTTACATCGAGGGGGTTAGATACGCAGTATTTT. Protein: CAWSFTSRGLDTQYF.

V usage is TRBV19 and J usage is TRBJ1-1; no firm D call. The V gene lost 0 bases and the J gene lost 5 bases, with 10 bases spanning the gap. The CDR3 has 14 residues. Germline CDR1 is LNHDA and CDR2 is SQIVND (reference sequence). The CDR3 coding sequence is TGTGCCAGTAGTATAGAGGGCACGGTGACTGAAGCTTTCTTT. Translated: CASSIEGTVTEAFF.

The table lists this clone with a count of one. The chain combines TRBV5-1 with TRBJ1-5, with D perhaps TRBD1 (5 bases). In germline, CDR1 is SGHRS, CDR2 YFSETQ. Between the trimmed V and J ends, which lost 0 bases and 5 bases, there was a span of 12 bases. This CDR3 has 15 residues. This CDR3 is CASSLEGWPYQPQHF. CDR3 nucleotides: TGCGCCAGCAGCTTGGAGGGGTGGCCCTATCAGCCCCAGCATTTT. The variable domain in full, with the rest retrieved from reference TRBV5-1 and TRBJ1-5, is KAGVTQTPRYLIKTRGQQVTLSCSPISGHRSVSWYQQTPGQGLQFLFEYFSETQRNKGNFPGRFSGRQFSNSRSEMNVSTLELGDSALYLCASSLEGWPYQPQHFGDGTRLSIL.

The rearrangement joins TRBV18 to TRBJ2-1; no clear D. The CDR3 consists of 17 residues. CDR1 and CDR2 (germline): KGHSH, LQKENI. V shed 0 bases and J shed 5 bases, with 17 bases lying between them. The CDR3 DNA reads TGTGCCAGCTCACCACCGGGCTACTCCCCAAACGACAATGAGCAGTTCTTC. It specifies CASSPPGYSPNDNEQFF.

CDR3 DNA sequence: TGCGCCAGCAGCTTGGACACGGGACAGTACAATGAGCAGTTCTTC. Residues: CASSLDTGQYNEQFF. V and J are TRBV5-1 and TRBJ2-1; 7 bases align to TRBD1. The CDR3 extends over 15 amino acids. Germline-derived CDR1 and CDR2 are SGHRS and YFSETQ. V lost 0 bases to trimming and J lost 4 bases; unmatched junction nucleotides: 4.

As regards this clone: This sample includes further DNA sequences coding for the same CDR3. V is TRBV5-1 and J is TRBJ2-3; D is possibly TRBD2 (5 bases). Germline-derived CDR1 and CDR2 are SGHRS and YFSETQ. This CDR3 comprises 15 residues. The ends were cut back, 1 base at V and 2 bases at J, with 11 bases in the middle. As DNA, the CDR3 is TGCGCCAGCAGCTTGACCGGCGGGTTCACAGATACGCAGTATTTT. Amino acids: CASSLTGGFTDTQYF.

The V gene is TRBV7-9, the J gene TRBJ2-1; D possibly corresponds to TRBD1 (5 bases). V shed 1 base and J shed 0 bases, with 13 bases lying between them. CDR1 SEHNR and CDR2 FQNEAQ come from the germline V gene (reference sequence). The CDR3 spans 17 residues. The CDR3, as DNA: TGTGCCAGCAGCTTAGGTGGGGCTATTAGCTCCTACAATGAGCAGTTCTTC. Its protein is CASSLGGAISSYNEQFF.